Each of the 9 T cell receptor beta chains below was sequenced from the same sample in a study of response to subunit inactivated influenza vaccine. Each CDR3 protein gets one entry after TCRdb re-called the RT-PCR reads with MiXCR. The data hold roughly 550,000 distinct CDR3 sequences, with roughly 23% observed a single time. The sample was also reused in another study, on T cells expressing NK-cell markers. That work contributes: As the method of synthesis, 5'RACE template switching with UMIs yielded TCR beta cDNA.

The specimen was CD4+ T cells sorted from PBMCs, collected less than 13 days after vaccination. Source of these receptors: a middle-aged man who received an inactivated influenza vaccine.

This clonotype turned up a few times. The CDR3 loop is CAISGGRGTYEQYF. In DNA, the CDR3 is TGTGCCATCAGTGGGGGCAGGGGGACCTACGAGCAGTACTTC. The J gene is TRBJ2-7, the V gene TRBV10-3, with 7 bases lining up with TRBD1. Germline-derived CDR1 and CDR2 are ENHRY and SYGVKD. The ends lost 4 bases at V and 2 bases at J; junction bases unmatched: 5. This CDR3 has 14 amino acids.

As DNA, the CDR3 is TGTGCCAGCTCACCACAGGCCCTTGCAGATACGCAGTATTTT. As protein: CASSPQALADTQYF. This chain uses TRBV18 with TRBJ2-3, with D unclear. This CDR3 region has 14 residues. Trimming shortened V by 1 base and J by 4 bases, and 9 bases separated the two germline ends. The germline gives CDR1 KGHSH, CDR2 LQKENI.

There are many counts of this clonotype. The chain combines TRBV5-1 with TRBJ1-2; no clear D. The CDR3 spans 15 residues. Germline CDR1 SGHRS, CDR2 YFSETQ. V dropped 4 bases and J dropped 0 bases, with 13 bases sitting between them. The CDR3 bases are TGCGCCAGCAGCCGCGACATTTCCACTAACTATGGCTACACCTTC. The encoded protein is CASSRDISTNYGYTF.

This clonotype was observed a few times. The gene calls are TRBV23-1 and TRBJ2-7; perhaps TRBD1 as D (6 bases). TRBV23-1 is classed as an ORF, of uncertain function. Trimming stripped 6 bases from V and 2 bases from J, with 17 bases between. CDR3 length: 15 amino acids. The CDR3 protein is CASSYLWDKTYEQYF. The CDR3 bases are TGCGCCAGCAGCTATCTCTGGGACAAGACCTACGAGCAGTACTTC.

To note about this clonotype: One end of the junction does not line up with germline, which may come from a read error. J is TRBJ1-1 and V is TRBV7-2; 9 bases are a match to TRBD1. Germline assignment: CDR1 SGHTA and CDR2 FQGNSA. The CDR3 has 15 residues. The CDR3 here is CASSLGDRVGTETFF. In DNA, the CDR3 is TGTGCCAGCAGCTTGGGGGACAGGGTGGGCACTGAAACTTTCTTT.

There are a few counts of this clonotype. V is TRBV20-1 and J is TRBJ2-5; weak D call: TRBD1 (6 bases). Germline lookup yields CDR1 DFQATT and CDR2 SNEGSKA (reference sequence). The CDR3 runs to 15 residues. Trimming cost V 3 bases and J 4 bases, with 18 bases left between them. This chain's CDR3 is CSASSVGGGPETQYF. CDR3 nucleotide sequence: TGCAGTGCTAGTAGTGTTGGGGGCGGTCCAGAGACCCAGTACTTC.

In this sample, this clonotype turned up a few times. The chain couples TRBV6-2 or TRBV6-3 to TRBJ2-1; 12 nucleotides agree with TRBD2. V lost 5 bases and J lost 0; bases outside the gene matches: 8. Germline CDR1 and CDR2: MNHEY and SVGEGT. The CDR3 sequence is 18 residues long. The CDR3 DNA reads as TGTGCCAGCAGTGGGACTAGCGGGCCGATAAGCTCCTACAATGAGCAGTTCTTC. Translated, it gives CASSGTSGPISSYNEQFF.

The chain employs TRBV7-2 and TRBJ2-3, with a weak D call TRBD1 (5 bases). Trimming pared 4 bases from V and 4 bases from J, leaving 15 bases between. This CDR3 is built from 15 residues. Per germline, CDR1 SGHTA and CDR2 FQGNSA. DNA of the CDR3: TGTGCCAGCAGCTCCGGGCTCAGGGTTTCAGATACGCAGTATTTT. This translates into CASSSGLRVSDTQYF. Looking up the rest from reference TRBV7-2 and TRBJ2-3 gives the full variable domain: GAGVSQSPSNKVTEKGKDVELRCDPISGHTALYWYRQSLGQGLEFLIYFQGNSAPDKSGLPSDRFSAERTGGSVSTLTIQRTQQEDSAVYLCASSSGLRVSDTQYFGPGTRLTVL.

The chain carries TRBV6-2 or TRBV6-3 and TRBJ2-7; 9 nucleotides line up with TRBD2. CDR3 length: 17 residues. The V gene's germline CDR1 is MNHEY and CDR2 SVGEGT. J gave up 3 bases and V 7 bases, and 16 bases lay outside the gene matches. The CDR3 sequence is CASTHSGRGLAFYEQYF. The CDR3 coding sequence is TGTGCCAGCACGCACTCAGGGAGAGGACTAGCGTTCTACGAGCAGTACTTC.